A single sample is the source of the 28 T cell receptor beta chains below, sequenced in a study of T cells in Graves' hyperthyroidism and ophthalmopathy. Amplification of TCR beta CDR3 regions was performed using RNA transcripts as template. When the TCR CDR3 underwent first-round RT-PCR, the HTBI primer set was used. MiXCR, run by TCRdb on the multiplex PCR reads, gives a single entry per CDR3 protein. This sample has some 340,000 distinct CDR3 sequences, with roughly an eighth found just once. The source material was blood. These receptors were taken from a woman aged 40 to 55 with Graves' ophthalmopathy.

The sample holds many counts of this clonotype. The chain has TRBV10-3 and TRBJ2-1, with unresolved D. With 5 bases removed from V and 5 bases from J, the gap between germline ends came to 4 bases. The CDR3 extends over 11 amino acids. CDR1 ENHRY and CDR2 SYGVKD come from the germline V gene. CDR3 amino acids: CAISSDNEQFF. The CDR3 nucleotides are TGTGCCATCAGTTCAGACAATGAGCAGTTCTTC.

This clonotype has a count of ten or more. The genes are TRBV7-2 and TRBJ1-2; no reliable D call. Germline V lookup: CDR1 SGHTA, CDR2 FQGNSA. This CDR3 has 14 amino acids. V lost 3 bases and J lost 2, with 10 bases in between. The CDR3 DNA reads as TGTGCCAGCAGCTTCAATACGGGGAACTATGGCTACACCTTC. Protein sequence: CASSFNTGNYGYTF.

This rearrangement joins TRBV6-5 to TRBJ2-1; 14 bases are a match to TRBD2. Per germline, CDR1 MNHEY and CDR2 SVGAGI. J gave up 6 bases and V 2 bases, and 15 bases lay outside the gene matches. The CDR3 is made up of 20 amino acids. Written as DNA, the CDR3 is TGTGCCAGCAGTTACACAATTCCGGGACTAGCGGGAGTGAGGGCCAATGAGCAGTTCTTC. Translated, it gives CASSYTIPGLAGVRANEQFF.

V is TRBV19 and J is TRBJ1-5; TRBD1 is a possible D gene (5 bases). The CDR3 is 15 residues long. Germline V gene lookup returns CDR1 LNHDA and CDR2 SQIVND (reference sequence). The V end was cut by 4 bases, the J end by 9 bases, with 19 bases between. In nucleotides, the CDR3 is TGTGCCAGTAGTAGGTGGCAGGGACCAAGGGGGCCCCAGCATTTT. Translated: CASSRWQGPRGPQHF.

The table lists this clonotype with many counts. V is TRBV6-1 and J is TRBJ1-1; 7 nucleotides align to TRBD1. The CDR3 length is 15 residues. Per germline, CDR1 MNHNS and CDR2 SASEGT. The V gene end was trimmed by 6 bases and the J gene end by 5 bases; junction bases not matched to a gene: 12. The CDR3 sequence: CASSSRPGGWTEAFF. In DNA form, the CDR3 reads TGTGCCAGCAGCTCCCGCCCAGGGGGATGGACTGAAGCTTTCTTT.

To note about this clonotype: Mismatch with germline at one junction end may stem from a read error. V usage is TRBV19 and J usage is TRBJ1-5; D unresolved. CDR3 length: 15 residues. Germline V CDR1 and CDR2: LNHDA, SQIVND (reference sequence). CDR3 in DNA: TGTGCCAGTAGTAGGAGGCTGAGGGCCAATCAGCCCCGGCATTTT. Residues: CASSRRLRANQPRHF. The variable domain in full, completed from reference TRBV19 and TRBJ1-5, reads DGGITQSPKYLFRKEGQNVTLSCEQNLNHDAMYWYRQDPGQGLRLIYYSQIVNDFQKGDIAEGYSVSREKKESFPLTVTSAQKNPTAFYLCASSRRLRANQPRHFGDGTRLSIL.

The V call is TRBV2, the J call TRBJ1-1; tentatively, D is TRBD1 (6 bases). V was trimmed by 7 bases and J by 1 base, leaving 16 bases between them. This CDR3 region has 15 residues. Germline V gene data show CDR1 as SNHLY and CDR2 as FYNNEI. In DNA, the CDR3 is TGTGCCAGCACCGCCGACAGGCGAGGGAACACTGAAGCTTTCTTT. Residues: CASTADRRGNTEAFF.

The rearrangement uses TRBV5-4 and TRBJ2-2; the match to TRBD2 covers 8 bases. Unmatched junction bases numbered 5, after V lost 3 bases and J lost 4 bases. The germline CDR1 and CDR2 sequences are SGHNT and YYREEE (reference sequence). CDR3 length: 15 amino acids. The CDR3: CASSSGGDLTGELFF. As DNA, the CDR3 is TGTGCCAGCAGCTCCGGGGGGGATCTCACCGGGGAGCTGTTTTTT. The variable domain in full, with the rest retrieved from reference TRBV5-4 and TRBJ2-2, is ETGVTQSPTHLIKTRGQQVTLRCSSQSGHNTVSWYQQALGQGPQFIFQYYREEENGRGNFPPRFSGLQFPNYSSELNVNALELDDSALYLCASSSGGDLTGELFFGEGSRLTVL.

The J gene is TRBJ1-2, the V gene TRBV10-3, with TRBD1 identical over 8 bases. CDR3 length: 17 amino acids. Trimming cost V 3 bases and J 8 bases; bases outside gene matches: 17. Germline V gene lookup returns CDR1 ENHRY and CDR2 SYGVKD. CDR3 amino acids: CAISDIQGASEARGYTF. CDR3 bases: TGTGCCATCAGTGACATCCAGGGGGCGAGCGAAGCGAGGGGCTACACCTTC.

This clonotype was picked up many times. CDR3 sequence reads: CSARSGGVQETQYF. In nucleotides, the CDR3 is TGCAGTGCTCGTAGCGGGGGGGTCCAAGAGACCCAGTACTTC. This chain links TRBV20-1 with TRBJ2-5; 11 positions agree with TRBD2. From germline, CDR1 is DFQATT and CDR2 SNEGSKA (reference sequence). The length of the CDR3 is 14 residues. J lost 1 base, V lost 5 bases, and 3 bases had no gene match.

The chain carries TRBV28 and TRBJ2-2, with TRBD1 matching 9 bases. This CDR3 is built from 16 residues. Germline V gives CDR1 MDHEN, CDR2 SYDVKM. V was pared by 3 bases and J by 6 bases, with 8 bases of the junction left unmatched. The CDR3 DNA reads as TGTGCCAGCAGTTTGGGGACAGGGCTTTCTTCCGGGGAGCTGTTTTTT. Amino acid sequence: CASSLGTGLSSGELFF.

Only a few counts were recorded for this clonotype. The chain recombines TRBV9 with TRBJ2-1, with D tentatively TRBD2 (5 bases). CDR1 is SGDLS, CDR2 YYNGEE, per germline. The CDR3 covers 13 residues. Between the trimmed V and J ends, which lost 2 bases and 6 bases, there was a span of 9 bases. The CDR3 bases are TGTGCCAGCAGCGTCGGACTGCCCAATGAGCAGTTCTTC. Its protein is CASSVGLPNEQFF.

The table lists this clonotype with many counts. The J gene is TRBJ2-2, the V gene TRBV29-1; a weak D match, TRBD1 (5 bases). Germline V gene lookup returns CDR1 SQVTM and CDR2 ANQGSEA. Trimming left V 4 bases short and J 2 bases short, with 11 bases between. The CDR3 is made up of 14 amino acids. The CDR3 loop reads CSVGQGVNTGELFF. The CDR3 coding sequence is TGCAGCGTTGGTCAAGGGGTTAACACCGGGGAGCTGTTTTTT.

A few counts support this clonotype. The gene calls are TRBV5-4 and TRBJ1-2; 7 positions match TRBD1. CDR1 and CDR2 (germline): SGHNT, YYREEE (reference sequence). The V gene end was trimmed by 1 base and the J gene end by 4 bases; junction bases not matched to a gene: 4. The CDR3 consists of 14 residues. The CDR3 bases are TGTGCCAGCAGCTTGCCGGCAGGGGGCTATGGCTACACCTTC. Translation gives CASSLPAGGYGYTF.

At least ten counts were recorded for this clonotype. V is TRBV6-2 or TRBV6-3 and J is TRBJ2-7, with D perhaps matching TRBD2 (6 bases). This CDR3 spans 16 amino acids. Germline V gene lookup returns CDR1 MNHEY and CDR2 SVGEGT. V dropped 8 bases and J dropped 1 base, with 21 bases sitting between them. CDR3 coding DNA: TGTGCCAGCGGCACCCCCGGCCTAGCGACTTCCTACGAGCAGTACTTC. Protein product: CASGTPGLATSYEQYF.

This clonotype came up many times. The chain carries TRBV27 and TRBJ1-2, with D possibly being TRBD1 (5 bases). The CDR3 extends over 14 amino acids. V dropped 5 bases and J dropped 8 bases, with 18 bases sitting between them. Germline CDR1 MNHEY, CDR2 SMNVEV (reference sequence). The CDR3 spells CASSPWTLTHGYTF. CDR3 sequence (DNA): TGTGCCAGCAGTCCATGGACACTCACCCACGGCTACACCTTC.

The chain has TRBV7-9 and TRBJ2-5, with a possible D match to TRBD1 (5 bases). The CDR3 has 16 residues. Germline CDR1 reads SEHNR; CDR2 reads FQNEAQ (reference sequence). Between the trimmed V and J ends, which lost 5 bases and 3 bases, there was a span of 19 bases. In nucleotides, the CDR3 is TGTGCCAGCAGCCCTCCTTTACCAGTGACAGAAGAGACCCAGTACTTC. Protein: CASSPPLPVTEETQYF. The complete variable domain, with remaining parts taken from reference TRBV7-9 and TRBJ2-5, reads DTGVSQNPRHKITKRGQNVTFRCDPISEHNRLYWYRQTLGQGPEFLTYFQNEAQLEKSRLLSDRFSAERPKGSFSTLEIQRTEQGDSAMYLCASSPPLPVTEETQYFGPGTRLLVL.

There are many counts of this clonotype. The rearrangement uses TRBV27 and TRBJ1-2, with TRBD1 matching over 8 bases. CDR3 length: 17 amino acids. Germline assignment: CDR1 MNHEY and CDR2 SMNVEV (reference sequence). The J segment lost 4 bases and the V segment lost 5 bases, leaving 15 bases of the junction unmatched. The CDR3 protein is CASSPWTGRKAFYGYTF. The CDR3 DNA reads TGTGCCAGCAGTCCCTGGACAGGGAGGAAGGCTTTCTATGGCTACACCTTC.

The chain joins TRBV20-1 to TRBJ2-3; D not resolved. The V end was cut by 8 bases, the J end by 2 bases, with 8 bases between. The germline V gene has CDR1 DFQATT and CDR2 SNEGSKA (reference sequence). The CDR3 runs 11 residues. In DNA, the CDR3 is TGCAGTACAAATCCCACAGATACGCAGTATTTT. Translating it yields CSTNPTDTQYF.

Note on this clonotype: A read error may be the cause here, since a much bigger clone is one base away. For the CDR3, the DNA is TGTGCCAACAGCCCCCCCGTACAGGGCAGTTCACCCCTCCACTTT. Its protein is CANSPPVQGSSPLHF. The rearrangement joins TRBV7-9 to TRBJ1-6, with D possibly matching TRBD1 (6 bases). This CDR3 has 15 amino acids. Germline V gene lookup returns CDR1 SEHNR and CDR2 FQNEAQ (reference sequence).

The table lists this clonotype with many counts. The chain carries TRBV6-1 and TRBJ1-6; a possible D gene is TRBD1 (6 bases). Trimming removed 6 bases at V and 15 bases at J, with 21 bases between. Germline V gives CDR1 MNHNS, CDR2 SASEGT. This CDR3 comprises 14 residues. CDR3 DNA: TGTGCCAGCAGGATCTCAGTACAACAGGGTTTCCTCCACTTT. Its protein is CASRISVQQGFLHF.

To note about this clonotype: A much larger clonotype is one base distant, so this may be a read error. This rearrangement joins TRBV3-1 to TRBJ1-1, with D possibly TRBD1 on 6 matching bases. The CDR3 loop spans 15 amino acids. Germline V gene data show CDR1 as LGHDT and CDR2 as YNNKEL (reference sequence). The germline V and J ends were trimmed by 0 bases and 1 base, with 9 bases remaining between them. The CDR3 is CASSQDQGRNTEAFF. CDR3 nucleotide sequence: TGTGCCAGCAGCCAAGATCAGGGGAGGAACACTGAAGCTTTCTTT.

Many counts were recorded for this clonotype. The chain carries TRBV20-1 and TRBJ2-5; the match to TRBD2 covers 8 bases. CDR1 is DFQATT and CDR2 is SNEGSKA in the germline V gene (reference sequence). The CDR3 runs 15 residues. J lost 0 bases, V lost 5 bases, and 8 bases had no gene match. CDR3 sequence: CSAQSGSSDQETQYF. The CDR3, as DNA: TGCAGTGCTCAAAGCGGGAGCTCCGACCAAGAGACCCAGTACTTC.

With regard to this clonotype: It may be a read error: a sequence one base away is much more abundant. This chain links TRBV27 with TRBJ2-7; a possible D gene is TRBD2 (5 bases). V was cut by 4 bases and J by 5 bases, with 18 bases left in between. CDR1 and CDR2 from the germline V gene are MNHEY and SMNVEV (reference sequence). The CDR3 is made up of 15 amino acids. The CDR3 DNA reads TGTGCCAGCAGTTCAAGTCCAGGTCGAGGGCACGAGCAGTACTTC. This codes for CASSSSPGRGHEQYF.

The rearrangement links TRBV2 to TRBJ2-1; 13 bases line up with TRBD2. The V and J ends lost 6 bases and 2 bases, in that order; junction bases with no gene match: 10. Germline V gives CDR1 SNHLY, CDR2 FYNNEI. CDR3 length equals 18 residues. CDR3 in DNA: TGTGCCAGCAGCATTGGACTAGCGGGAGCTGGTCCCTACAATGAGCAGTTCTTC. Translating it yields CASSIGLAGAGPYNEQFF.

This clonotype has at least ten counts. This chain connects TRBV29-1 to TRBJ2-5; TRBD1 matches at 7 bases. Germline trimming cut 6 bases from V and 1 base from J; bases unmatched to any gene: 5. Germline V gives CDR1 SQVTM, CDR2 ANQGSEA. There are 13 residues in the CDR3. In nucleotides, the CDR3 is TGCAGCGTCAGGGGGTCCATCCAAGAGACCCAGTACTTC. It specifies CSVRGSIQETQYF.

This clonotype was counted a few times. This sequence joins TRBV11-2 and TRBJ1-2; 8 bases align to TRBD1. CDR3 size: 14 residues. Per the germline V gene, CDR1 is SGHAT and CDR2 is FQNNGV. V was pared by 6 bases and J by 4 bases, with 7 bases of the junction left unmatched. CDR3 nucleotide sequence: TGTGCCAGCAGTCCCGGGACAGGAACCTATGGCTACACCTTC. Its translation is CASSPGTGTYGYTF.

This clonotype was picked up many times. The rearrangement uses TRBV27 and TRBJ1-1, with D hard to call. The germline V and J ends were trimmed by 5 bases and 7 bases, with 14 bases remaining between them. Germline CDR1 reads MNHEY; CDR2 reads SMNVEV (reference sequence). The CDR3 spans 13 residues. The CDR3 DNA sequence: TGTGCCAGCAGTGCCAGTTCCGGATTTGAAGCTTTCTTT. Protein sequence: CASSASSGFEAFF.